Shown below are 26 T cell receptor beta chains from a single sample sequenced in a study of blood T cells in healthy people across ages. Alongside a J-beta primer mix, a sample-barcoded 5' primer served in a second PCR lasting about 7 to 11 cycles. TCRdb independently ran MiXCR on the 5' RACE reads; one entry per CDR3 protein. This table holds roughly 1.6 million distinct CDR3 sequences, roughly 32% found once. The sequenced sample was blood. These receptors came from a woman between 25 and 40 years old in good health.

DNA of the CDR3: TGTGCCACCAGCAGAGAAATGCTGAACTACGAGCAGTACTTC. Translated: CATSREMLNYEQYF. The chain carries TRBV15 and TRBJ2-7, with D hard to call. The CDR3 sequence is 14 residues long. The V and J ends lost 0 bases and 3 bases respectively, with 9 bases between them. Looked up from germline, CDR1 is LNHNV and CDR2 is YYDKDF (reference sequence). Full variable domain (outside the CDR3, taken from reference TRBV15 and TRBJ2-7): DAMVIQNPRYQVTQFGKPVTLSCSQTLNHNVMYWYQQKSSQAPKLLFHYYDKDFNNEADTPDNFQSRRPNTSFCFLDIRSPGLGDTAMYLCATSREMLNYEQYFGPGTRLTVT.

This CDR3 reads CASSEADWEVEKETQYF. Written as DNA, the CDR3 is TGTGCCAGCAGTGAAGCTGATTGGGAGGTTGAGAAAGAGACCCAGTACTTC. The rearrangement links TRBV6-1 to TRBJ2-5; D perhaps matches TRBD2 (6 bases). This CDR3 region has 17 residues. Germline V CDR1 and CDR2: MNHNS, SASEGT. V lost 0 bases and J 3 bases, leaving 17 bases between the germline ends.

V is TRBV9 and J is TRBJ2-3; possibly TRBD2 for D (6 bases). There are 15 residues in the CDR3. V lost 4 bases and J 2 bases, leaving 14 bases between the germline ends. Germline V gene lookup returns CDR1 SGDLS and CDR2 YYNGEE. The CDR3 nucleotides are TGTGCCAGCAGCACTTATGGCGGGGACACAGATACGCAGTATTTT. Translating it yields CASSTYGGDTDTQYF.

Points on this clonotype: This clone may be a read error of a much larger clone one base away. The rearrangement uses TRBV6-1 and TRBJ2-1, with a tentative D call TRBD1 (5 bases). Gene TRBJ2-7 matches the end of the DNA better, so the J call may be wrong. Germline V CDR1 and CDR2: MNHNS, SASEGT. CDR3 length: 16 residues. In nucleotides, the CDR3 is TGTGCCAGCACGCCCCTAGGGGTGAGAGCGTACAATGAGCAGTACTTC. As protein: CASTPLGVRAYNEQYF.

CDR3 bases: TGTGCCAGCAGTGAAGCCAGCAGGGGCTATGGCTACACCTTC. Encoded protein: CASSEASRGYGYTF. The chain combines TRBV2 with TRBJ1-2, with TRBD1 as a possible D gene (6 bases). This CDR3 is 14 amino acids long. Per germline, CDR1 SNHLY and CDR2 FYNNEI. V lost 0 bases, J lost 4 bases, and 9 bases lay in between.

This clonotype was counted between two and nine times. The rearrangement links TRBV20-1 to TRBJ2-3; D unresolved. V lost 3 bases, J lost 0 bases, and 10 bases lay in between. Germline loops: CDR1 DFQATT, CDR2 SNEGSKA (reference sequence). The CDR3 sequence is 14 residues long. CDR3 region: CSASPSTSTDTQYF. CDR3 coding DNA: TGCAGTGCTAGCCCCTCGACTAGCACAGATACGCAGTATTTT.

The gene calls are TRBV6-1 and TRBJ2-5; 9 nucleotides align to TRBD2. The V segment lost 4 bases and the J segment 4 bases; nucleotides outside the gene matches: 7. Germline-derived CDR1 and CDR2 are MNHNS and SASEGT. The CDR3 runs to 15 residues. DNA for the CDR3: TGTGCCAGCAGTGGGGGCGGGGGGGTCGTAGAGACCCAGTACTTC. It yields the protein CASSGGGGVVETQYF.

This sequence joins TRBV21-1 and TRBJ1-2; TRBD1, as called in the table, went unchecked against the DNA. TRBV21-1 is a documented pseudogene. This CDR3 region has 13 residues. The CDR3 sequence: CASTSRDSGGYTF. CDR3 in DNA: TGTGCCAGCACGTCCCGGGACAGTGGAGGCTACACCTTC.

This chain links TRBV12-3 or TRBV12-4 with TRBJ1-2; D is unresolved. V was shortened by 7 bases and J by 8 bases, with 17 bases between the two germline ends. The CDR3 is 13 residues long. The CDR3 nucleotides read TGTGCCAGCAACACCGACGGCCTGGGAGGCTACACCTTC. Protein product: CASNTDGLGGYTF.

The rearrangement links TRBV2 to TRBJ1-2, with D uncertain. The V gene's germline CDR1 is SNHLY and CDR2 FYNNEI. CDR3 length: 14 residues. V shed 7 bases and J shed 6 bases, with 18 bases lying between them. The CDR3 protein is CASINSPGNHGYTF. CDR3 sequence (DNA): TGTGCCAGCATAAACTCCCCGGGGAATCATGGCTACACCTTC.

V and J are TRBV20-1 and TRBJ1-2; a possible D gene is TRBD1 (5 bases). Germline CDR1 is DFQATT and CDR2 is SNEGSKA (reference sequence). The CDR3 has 14 residues. Trimming cost V 1 base and J 2 bases, with 11 bases left between them. CDR3 sequence reads: CSARGRGENYGYTF. The DNA of the CDR3 is TGCAGTGCTAGAGGAAGAGGGGAAAACTATGGCTACACCTTC.

This chain links TRBV28 with TRBJ1-1, with D tentatively TRBD1 (5 bases). This CDR3 spans 13 amino acids. Germline loops: CDR1 MDHEN, CDR2 SYDVKM. V was clipped by 7 bases and J by 8 bases, with 17 bases between them. CDR3 nucleotides: TGTGCCAGCAAACGGGACGGAGACCAAGAAGCTTTCTTT. Translation: CASKRDGDQEAFF.

The CDR3 DNA reads as TGTGCCAGCAGCCCTACCGACGGGGGGAACTACGAGCAGTACTTC. Residues: CASSPTDGGNYEQYF. V usage is TRBV7-9 and J usage is TRBJ2-7; 7 nucleotides agree with TRBD2. The J segment lost 3 bases and the V segment lost 5 bases, leaving 10 bases of the junction unmatched. The CDR3 consists of 15 residues. Germline V lookup: CDR1 SEHNR, CDR2 FQNEAQ (reference sequence).

The J gene is TRBJ2-7, the V gene TRBV28, with a possible D match to TRBD1 (6 bases). Trimming took 5 bases from V and 0 from J, leaving 14 bases between them. Germline V gene sequence: CDR1 MDHEN, CDR2 SYDVKM. The CDR3 runs 15 residues. The CDR3 DNA sequence: TGTGCCAGCAGTACTACAGGGACCTTCTCCTACGAGCAGTACTTC. This sequence encodes CASSTTGTFSYEQYF.

The genes are TRBV24-1 and TRBJ2-4; D is perhaps TRBD1 (5 bases). The CDR3 is made up of 15 amino acids. V lost 3 bases, J lost 6 bases, and 14 bases lay in between. Per the germline V gene, CDR1 is KGHDR and CDR2 is SFDVKD. CDR3 protein: CATSDPDSSGNIQYF. The CDR3, as DNA: TGTGCCACCAGTGATCCTGACAGCTCAGGAAACATTCAGTACTTC.

This sequence joins TRBV20-1 and TRBJ2-5; TRBD2 is a possible D gene (6 bases). There are 17 residues in the CDR3. Germline values: CDR1 DFQATT, CDR2 SNEGSKA (reference sequence). V lost 1 base and J lost 1, with 19 bases in between. CDR3 sequence reads: CSARVGWGSGRQETQYF. The CDR3 DNA is TGCAGTGCTAGAGTGGGGTGGGGTAGCGGACGCCAAGAGACCCAGTACTTC.

This clonotype was recorded a few times. The chain joins TRBV28 to TRBJ1-2, with TRBD1 identical over 8 bases. This CDR3 comprises 13 residues. V shed 6 bases, J shed 8 bases, and the junction held 8 bases outside the gene matches. Germline CDR1 reads MDHEN; CDR2 reads SYDVKM. CDR3 coding DNA: TGTGCCAGCAGCCCCTCGGACAGGGACGGCTACACCTTC. Translating gives CASSPSDRDGYTF.

This clonotype was observed a few times. This rearrangement joins TRBV15 to TRBJ2-1; 7 bases align to TRBD1. This CDR3 comprises 16 residues. The V segment lost 0 bases and the J segment 6 bases; nucleotides outside the gene matches: 8. Germline assignment: CDR1 LNHNV and CDR2 YYDKDF (reference sequence). The CDR3 here is CATSRDRDSGINEQFF. CDR3 bases: TGTGCCACCAGCAGAGATCGGGACAGTGGGATCAATGAGCAGTTCTTC.

The rearrangement links TRBV3-1 to TRBJ1-2; TRBD1 aligns across 7 bases. Per the germline V gene, CDR1 is LGHDT and CDR2 is YNNKEL (reference sequence). Germline trimming cut 0 bases from V and 4 bases from J; bases unmatched to any gene: 5. The CDR3 covers 15 residues. CDR3 region: CASSQEQGIFYGYTF. The CDR3 DNA is TGTGCCAGCAGCCAAGAACAGGGGATCTTCTATGGCTACACCTTC.

V and J are TRBV20-1 and TRBJ2-6; no clear D. CDR3 length: 14 amino acids. Trimming pared 3 bases from V and 4 bases from J, leaving 10 bases between. Per the germline V gene, CDR1 is DFQATT and CDR2 is SNEGSKA (reference sequence). The CDR3, as DNA: TGCAGTGCTAGTAGGCAGACCGGGGCCAACGTCCTGACTTTC. Translating gives CSASRQTGANVLTF.

The chain is built from TRBV6-1 and TRBJ1-2, with D possibly TRBD1 on 5 matching bases. Germline V CDR1 and CDR2: MNHNS, SASEGT. The CDR3 is 14 residues long. V shed 5 bases and J shed 0 bases, with 10 bases lying between them. The CDR3 sequence: CASSQGPANYGYTF. CDR3 nucleotide sequence: TGTGCCAGCAGTCAGGGACCAGCTAACTATGGCTACACCTTC.

This clonotype occurred a few times. The rearrangement links TRBV4-1 to TRBJ2-1; TRBD2 might be the D (7 bases). The V end was cut by 4 bases, the J end by 3 bases, with 19 bases between. Germline V gene lookup returns CDR1 MGHRA and CDR2 YSYEKL. CDR3 length equals 17 residues. The CDR3 DNA is TGCGCCAGCAGCCTACAAGGAGGGGGGGTGAGCTACAATGAGCAGTTCTTC. Translated: CASSLQGGGVSYNEQFF.

This clonotype was detected only a few times. V usage is TRBV6-1 and J usage is TRBJ1-5; unclear D gene. The V and J ends lost 8 bases and 7 bases respectively, with 12 bases between them. CDR1 and CDR2 from the germline V gene are MNHNS and SASEGT. The CDR3 totals 12 residues. The CDR3 is CASAGSIQPQHF. The CDR3 DNA reads as TGTGCCAGCGCGGGATCTATCCAGCCCCAGCATTTT.

In its sample, this clonotype was seen a few times. This chain links TRBV7-9 with TRBJ2-7, with a tentative D call TRBD2 (5 bases). Germline CDR1 SEHNR, CDR2 FQNEAQ (reference sequence). V shed 1 base and J shed 3 bases, with 10 bases lying between them. The CDR3 totals 14 residues. The CDR3 here is CASSLGLPFYEQYF. The CDR3 DNA reads as TGTGCCAGCAGCTTAGGACTACCATTCTACGAGCAGTACTTC.

The chain recombines TRBV5-6 with TRBJ2-1; the D gene is possibly TRBD1 (6 bases). Trimming left V 0 bases short and J 6 bases short, with 13 bases between. The CDR3 totals 15 residues. The germline gives CDR1 SGHDT, CDR2 YYEEEE. The CDR3 here is CASSLVTGNVNEQFF. CDR3 DNA: TGTGCCAGCAGCTTGGTCACAGGGAATGTCAATGAGCAGTTCTTC.

Note on this clonotype: A read error may be the cause here, since a much bigger clone is one base away. The CDR3 end shows no conserved phenylalanine or tryptophan, and so a read error is likely. The rearrangement joins TRBV7-2 to TRBJ2-3; D uncertain. CDR1 is SGHTA and CDR2 is FQGNSA in the germline V gene. Trimming took off 2 bases at V and 2 bases at J, with 8 bases between the two ends. CDR3 length equals 14 residues. The CDR3 protein is CASSLNTFTDTQYC. The CDR3 DNA reads as TGTGCCAGCAGCTTAAACACTTTCACAGATACGCAGTATTGT.